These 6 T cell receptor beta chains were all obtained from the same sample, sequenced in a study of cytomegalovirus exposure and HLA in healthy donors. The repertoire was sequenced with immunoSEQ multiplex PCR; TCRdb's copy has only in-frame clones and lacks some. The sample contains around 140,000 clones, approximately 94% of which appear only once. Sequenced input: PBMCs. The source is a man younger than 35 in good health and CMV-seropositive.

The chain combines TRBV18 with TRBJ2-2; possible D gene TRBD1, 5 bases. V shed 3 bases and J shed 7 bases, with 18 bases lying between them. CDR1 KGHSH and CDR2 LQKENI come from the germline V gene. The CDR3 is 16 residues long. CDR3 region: CASSPNESGINGELFF. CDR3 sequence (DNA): TGTGCCAGCTCACCCAACGAGTCAGGGATCAACGGGGAGCTGTTTTTT.

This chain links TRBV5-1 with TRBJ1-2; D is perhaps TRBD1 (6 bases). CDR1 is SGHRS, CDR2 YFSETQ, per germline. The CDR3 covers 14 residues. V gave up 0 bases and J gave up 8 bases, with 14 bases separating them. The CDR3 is CASSLAGTTGGYTF. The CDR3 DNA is TGCGCCAGCAGCTTGGCCGGGACAACGGGCGGCTACACCTTC.

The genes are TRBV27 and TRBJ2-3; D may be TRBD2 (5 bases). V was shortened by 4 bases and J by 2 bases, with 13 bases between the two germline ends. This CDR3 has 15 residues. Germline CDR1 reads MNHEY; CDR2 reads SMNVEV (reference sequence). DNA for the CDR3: TGTGCCAGCAGTTGGGATAGCGACCTCACAGATACGCAGTATTTT. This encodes CASSWDSDLTDTQYF.

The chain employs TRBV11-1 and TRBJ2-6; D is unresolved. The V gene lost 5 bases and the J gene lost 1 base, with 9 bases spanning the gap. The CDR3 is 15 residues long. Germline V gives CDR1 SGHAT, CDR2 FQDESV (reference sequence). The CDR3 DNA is TGTGCCAGCAGCCCAGGCAGTTCTGGGGCCAACGTCCTGACTTTC. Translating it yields CASSPGSSGANVLTF.

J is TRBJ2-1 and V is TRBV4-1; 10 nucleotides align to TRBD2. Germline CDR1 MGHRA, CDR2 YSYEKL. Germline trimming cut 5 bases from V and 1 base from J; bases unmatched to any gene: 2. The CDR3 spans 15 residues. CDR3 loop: CASSVLAGSYNEQFF. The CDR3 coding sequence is TGCGCCAGCAGCGTACTAGCGGGATCCTACAATGAGCAGTTCTTC.

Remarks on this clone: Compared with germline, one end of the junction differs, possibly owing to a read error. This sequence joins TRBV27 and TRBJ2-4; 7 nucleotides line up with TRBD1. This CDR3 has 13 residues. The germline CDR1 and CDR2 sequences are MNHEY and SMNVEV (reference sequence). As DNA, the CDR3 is TGTGCCAGCAGTTTATCGTTTGGGACAGAAGAAATCTTC. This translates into CASSLSFGTEEIF.